This T cell receptor beta chain stems from a study of breast tumors, draining lymph nodes, adjacent tissues. Study-level findings and limits: Luminal-like breast cancer showed significantly greater tumor-nontumor repertoire similarity than basal-like breast cancer did.

This clonotype appeared a single time. Its target is not known. The CDR3 totals 18 residues. V lost 6 bases and J lost 0, with 18 bases in between. Germline CDR1 MNHNY, CDR2 SVGAGI (reference sequence). Axillary draining lymph nodes of breast cancer patients supplied the node samples. TCRdb analysed the multiplex PCR reads with MiXCR anew, one entry per CDR3 protein. The table shows a few hundred thousand distinct CDR3 sequences, with under 35% occurring only once. Material for sequencing was axillary lymph node tissue. The TCR comes from a female donor with breast cancer. Some clones in this sample may be carry-over from other donors' samples. The chain carries TRBV6-6 and TRBJ2-6; the D is unclear. For the CDR3, the DNA is TGTGCCAGCAGGGGGTCGAGTCTTGGGCTCTCTGGGGCCAACGTCCTGACTTTC. Its protein product is CASRGSSLGLSGANVLTF.